This paragraph covers one T cell receptor (beta chain) sequence. Its cognate antigen is unknown. This CDR3 contains 14 residues. CDR1 and CDR2 (germline): SGHNT, YYREEE (reference sequence). V was shortened by 2 bases and J by 0 bases, with 8 bases between the two germline ends. Only in-frame clones appear in the TCRdb table, and some are missing; sequencing was by immunoSEQ multiplex PCR. The sample includes 760,000 or so clones, 96% of them seen just once. Naive CD8 cells lacked CD45RO, underwent positive selection for CCR7 and left out terminally differentiated effector memory CD45RA+ cells. This entry comes from a study of shared clonotypes between healthy human individuals. Turning to the study itself: Sampling drew on donors who were a couple of women and three men aged 18 to 49.

Findings of the study overall: A handful of donors shared about 5% of their naive CD4 clonotypes.

The receptor was derived from a young man in good health. The sample comprised naive CD8+ T cells sorted from blood. The chain is built from TRBV5-4 and TRBJ1-1; D is ambiguous. The CDR3 spells CASSLTIMNTEAFF. The CDR3 DNA sequence: TGTGCCAGCAGCTTAACCATCATGAACACTGAAGCTTTCTTT.